This passage covers 30 T cell receptor beta chains from one sample sequenced in a study of cytomegalovirus exposure and HLA in healthy donors. The PCR used 60 Vbeta and 13 Jbeta primers. Generated by immunoSEQ multiplex PCR, the TCRdb table keeps only in-frame clones and is missing some. Among about 140,000 clones, approximately 79% were seen once, and the ten largest hold 1.2%. Sequencing was performed on PBMCs. These receptors all come from a female donor in good health and CMV-seronegative.

This chain joins TRBV29-1 and TRBJ1-2, with D perhaps matching TRBD1 (5 bases). Trimming cost V 2 bases and J 0 bases, with 16 bases left between them. Germline V gene lookup returns CDR1 SQVTM and CDR2 ANQGSEA. This CDR3 region has 16 residues. The CDR3 sequence is CSVEWAGRSPNYGYTF. The DNA for the CDR3 is TGCAGCGTTGAATGGGCAGGGAGGTCTCCTAACTATGGCTACACCTTC.

The gene calls are TRBV6-1 and TRBJ2-7; 13 nucleotides match TRBD2. V dropped 3 bases and J dropped 4; count of bases not matched to a gene: 3. The V gene's germline CDR1 is MNHNS and CDR2 SASEGT. The CDR3 totals 15 residues. The CDR3 reads CASSDRTSGRYEQYF. The CDR3 nucleotides are TGTGCCAGCAGTGACCGGACTAGCGGGAGATACGAGCAGTACTTC.

The chain couples TRBV30 to TRBJ2-1, with D possibly being TRBD2 (5 bases). Germline lookup yields CDR1 GTSNPN and CDR2 SVGIG (reference sequence). V shed 3 bases and J shed 0 bases, with 15 bases lying between them. CDR3 length: 16 amino acids. The CDR3 reads CAWRGLGLSSYNEQFF. In nucleotides, the CDR3 is TGTGCCTGGAGGGGGTTAGGACTGAGCTCCTACAATGAGCAGTTCTTC.

This chain uses TRBV5-1 with TRBJ2-7, with 11 bases identical to TRBD2. Trimming removed 0 bases from V and 6 bases from J; junction bases left unmatched: 11. This CDR3 region has 17 residues. In germline, CDR1 is SGHRS, CDR2 YFSETQ. The CDR3 DNA reads as TGCGCCAGCAGCTTGGGGATAGCGGGAGGGGGGGACAGCGAGCAGTACTTC. Amino acid sequence: CASSLGIAGGGDSEQYF.

The chain links TRBV4-1 to TRBJ2-7; 11 bases match TRBD2. The CDR3 consists of 15 residues. Trimming took 4 bases from V and 3 from J; bases not matched to a gene: 5. Looked up from germline, CDR1 is MGHRA and CDR2 is YSYEKL. CDR3 sequence reads: CASSPGLAVVYEQYF. The CDR3 DNA is TGCGCCAGCAGCCCGGGACTAGCGGTAGTCTACGAGCAGTACTTC.

V is TRBV6-5 and J is TRBJ2-3; D ambiguous. The V end lost 0 bases, the J end lost 2 bases, and 9 bases lay between the germline ends. From germline, CDR1 is MNHEY and CDR2 SVGAGI. This CDR3 region has 15 residues. CDR3 nucleotide sequence: TGTGCCAGCAGTTACTCGTTGGCAAACACAGATACGCAGTATTTT. It specifies CASSYSLANTDTQYF.

This chain joins TRBV28 and TRBJ2-7; 8 bases map to TRBD1. The V segment lost 3 bases and the J segment 5 bases; nucleotides outside the gene matches: 12. Germline loops: CDR1 MDHEN, CDR2 SYDVKM. The CDR3 has 16 amino acids. The CDR3 spells CASSLLSGQGEDEQYF. The CDR3 DNA is TGTGCCAGCAGTTTGCTTAGTGGACAGGGAGAAGACGAGCAGTACTTC.

The chain joins TRBV20-1 to TRBJ2-1, with D perhaps matching TRBD2 (7 bases). The germline CDR1 and CDR2 sequences are DFQATT and SNEGSKA (reference sequence). Trimming removed 6 bases at V and 7 bases at J, with 10 bases between. The CDR3 contains 11 residues. The CDR3 DNA reads TGCAGTGCCGGGGGGCCTAATGAGCAGTTCTTC. It translates to CSAGGPNEQFF.

This clone was recorded once. This chain joins TRBV6-1 and TRBJ1-6; the D gene is possibly TRBD1 (6 bases). The CDR3 is 14 residues long. Germline CDR1 MNHNS, CDR2 SASEGT. V shed 3 bases and J shed 11 bases, with 14 bases lying between them. The CDR3 sequence is CASSDLQGETPLHF. CDR3 nucleotides: TGTGCCAGCAGTGATTTACAGGGTGAGACACCCCTCCACTTT.

V is TRBV28 and J is TRBJ1-1; D perhaps matches TRBD1 (6 bases). Trimming shortened V by 2 bases and J by 3 bases, and 16 bases separated the two germline ends. The CDR3 is 16 amino acids. Looked up from germline, CDR1 is MDHEN and CDR2 is SYDVKM. The CDR3 nucleotides are TGTGCCAGCAGTTTAGGTGGGGGGGGGCGTCACACTGAAGCTTTCTTT. Protein: CASSLGGGGRHTEAFF.

The V and J genes are TRBV30 and TRBJ1-1, with D tentatively TRBD1 (6 bases). V was trimmed by 3 bases and J by 0 bases, leaving 11 bases between them. The CDR3 length is 14 residues. Germline lookup yields CDR1 GTSNPN and CDR2 SVGIG (reference sequence). The DNA of the CDR3 is TGTGCCTGGAGCGTGGACAGCATGAACACTGAAGCTTTCTTT. It is translated as CAWSVDSMNTEAFF.

The chain joins TRBV27 to TRBJ2-5; D not certain. Germline assignment: CDR1 MNHEY and CDR2 SMNVEV (reference sequence). The germline V and J ends were trimmed by 3 bases and 0 bases, with 8 bases remaining between them. The CDR3 has 14 residues. CDR3: CASSFGQYQETQYF. The CDR3 DNA is TGTGCCAGCAGTTTTGGGCAGTACCAAGAGACCCAGTACTTC.

The chain employs TRBV5-4 and TRBJ2-2; 9 positions agree with TRBD2. Germline CDR1 SGHNT, CDR2 YYREEE (reference sequence). J lost 2 bases, V lost 1 base, and 6 bases had no gene match. This CDR3 is built from 17 residues. The CDR3 DNA sequence: TGTGCCAGCAGCTTGAGGGTACTAGCGGGTAACACCGGGGAGCTGTTTTTT. Translation: CASSLRVLAGNTGELFF.

The V and J genes are TRBV7-9 and TRBJ2-1; the D is unclear. The CDR3 runs to 14 residues. Trimming took off 4 bases at V and 5 bases at J, with 12 bases between the two ends. Germline loops: CDR1 SEHNR, CDR2 FQNEAQ (reference sequence). This CDR3 is CASSSVAVNNEQFF. The CDR3 nucleotides are TGTGCCAGCAGCTCCGTCGCGGTAAACAATGAGCAGTTCTTC.

The chain employs TRBV6-1 and TRBJ1-5, with 8 bases lining up with TRBD1. The CDR3 extends over 14 amino acids. The V and J ends lost 6 bases and 4 bases, in that order; junction bases with no gene match: 5. Germline CDR1 reads MNHNS; CDR2 reads SASEGT. The chain's CDR3 is CASRGTGRNQPQHF. CDR3 in DNA: TGTGCCAGCAGAGGGACAGGTAGAAATCAGCCCCAGCATTTT.

The CDR3 spells CASSGGQGHQPQHF. In nucleotides, the CDR3 is TGTGCCAGCAGTGGGGGACAGGGCCATCAGCCCCAGCATTTT. The V call is TRBV6-5, the J call TRBJ1-5, with 9 bases fitting TRBD1. There are 14 residues in the CDR3. Unmatched junction bases numbered 4, after V lost 5 bases and J lost 5 bases. CDR1 is MNHEY, CDR2 SVGAGI, per germline.

The chain links TRBV5-4 to TRBJ1-2; TRBD1 is a possible D gene (6 bases). V lost 4 bases and J lost 4, with 17 bases in between. CDR3 length: 15 amino acids. Germline CDR1 reads SGHNT; CDR2 reads YYREEE (reference sequence). CDR3 in DNA: TGTGCCAGCAGCCCCGGCCCAGGGGAATCCTATGGCTACACCTTC. It specifies CASSPGPGESYGYTF.

V and J are TRBV7-6 and TRBJ2-2, with TRBD2 matching 8 bases. CDR3 length: 17 residues. After removal of 0 bases from V and 6 bases from J, the junction contained 9 bases not matched to a gene. CDR1 is SGHVS and CDR2 is FNYEAQ in the germline V gene. The CDR3 sequence: CASSLAPIGLASGELFF. CDR3 nucleotide sequence: TGTGCCAGCAGCTTAGCGCCCATTGGACTAGCTTCCGGGGAGCTGTTTTTT.

In this sample, this clone turned up once. This chain uses TRBV30 with TRBJ1-6; TRBD1 aligns across 11 bases. Trimming removed 5 bases from V and 10 bases from J; junction bases left unmatched: 4. Per germline, CDR1 GTSNPN and CDR2 SVGIG (reference sequence). The CDR3 runs 13 residues. CDR3 sequence (DNA): TGTGCCTGGGCTCGGGACAGGGGGTCACCCCTCCACTTT. This sequence encodes CAWARDRGSPLHF.

This chain connects TRBV5-1 to TRBJ2-2, with D possibly being TRBD1 (6 bases). Germline V lookup: CDR1 SGHRS, CDR2 YFSETQ. Trimming took 5 bases from V and 4 from J, leaving 12 bases between them. This CDR3 spans 14 amino acids. The CDR3 sequence is CASSSGVRTGELFF. The CDR3 DNA is TGCGCCAGCAGTTCAGGGGTTCGCACCGGGGAGCTGTTTTTT.

The CDR3 region is CASSTSWSGEQFF. DNA of the CDR3: TGTGCCAGCAGCACTTCATGGAGCGGTGAGCAGTTCTTC. The rearrangement joins TRBV9 to TRBJ2-1; D may be TRBD2 (5 bases). Trimming shortened V by 4 bases and J by 9 bases, and 14 bases separated the two germline ends. CDR3 length equals 13 residues. The germline V gene has CDR1 SGDLS and CDR2 YYNGEE.

The chain has TRBV18 and TRBJ2-5; tentatively, D is TRBD1 (5 bases). CDR1 and CDR2 (germline): KGHSH, LQKENI. This CDR3 is 12 amino acids long. Trimming stripped 2 bases from V and 5 bases from J, with 6 bases between. CDR3 loop: CASSPSGETQYF. DNA for the CDR3: TGTGCCAGCTCACCATCAGGGGAGACCCAGTACTTC.

This clone was found a few times. V is TRBV7-9 and J is TRBJ2-1; maybe TRBD1 (5 bases). V was trimmed by 7 bases and J by 2 bases, leaving 12 bases between them. This CDR3 contains 14 residues. The germline gives CDR1 SEHNR, CDR2 FQNEAQ (reference sequence). CDR3 protein: CASTPQETYNEQFF. CDR3 DNA: TGTGCCAGCACCCCACAGGAAACCTACAATGAGCAGTTCTTC. The whole variable domain, filled in from reference TRBV7-9 and TRBJ2-1, reads DTGVSQNPRHKITKRGQNVTFRCDPISEHNRLYWYRQTLGQGPEFLTYFQNEAQLEKSRLLSDRFSAERPKGSFSTLEIQRTEQGDSAMYLCASTPQETYNEQFFGPGTRLTVL.

The rearrangement joins TRBV10-2 to TRBJ1-4, with 9 bases matching TRBD1. V was pared by 6 bases and J by 6 bases, with 8 bases of the junction left unmatched. There are 15 residues in the CDR3. The germline V gene has CDR1 WSHSY and CDR2 SAAADI. The CDR3 loop reads CASREPGQGHEKLFF. The CDR3 region has the DNA TGCGCCAGCAGAGAACCGGGACAGGGACATGAAAAACTGTTTTTT.

This rearrangement joins TRBV6-1 to TRBJ2-7; 7 bases are shared with TRBD1. CDR1 is MNHNS, CDR2 SASEGT, per germline. V was clipped by 7 bases and J by 0 bases; unmatched bases: 6. This CDR3 comprises 14 residues. DNA for the CDR3: TGTGCCAGCACCCTGACAGGGAGCTCCTACGAGCAGTACTTC. As protein: CASTLTGSSYEQYF.

The chain employs TRBV9 and TRBJ2-5, with 13 nucleotides matching TRBD2. Germline V gives CDR1 SGDLS, CDR2 YYNGEE. The CDR3 covers 18 residues. Germline trimming cut 3 bases from V and 1 base from J; bases unmatched to any gene: 9. CDR3 region: CASSGGLAGAHFQETQYF. In DNA form, the CDR3 reads TGTGCCAGCAGCGGTGGACTAGCGGGAGCCCATTTCCAAGAGACCCAGTACTTC.

The rearrangement joins TRBV2 to TRBJ2-1; D perhaps matches TRBD2 (6 bases). This CDR3 has 15 residues. The V and J ends lost 7 bases and 0 bases respectively, with 13 bases between them. CDR1 and CDR2 (germline): SNHLY, FYNNEI. DNA of the CDR3: TGTGCCAGCAAATCCGGGACTTCCTCCTACAATGAGCAGTTCTTC. Protein sequence: CASKSGTSSYNEQFF.

V is TRBV27 and J is TRBJ2-2; D gene ambiguous. Trimming pared 4 bases from V and 7 bases from J, leaving 7 bases between. In germline, CDR1 is MNHEY, CDR2 SMNVEV (reference sequence). This CDR3 comprises 12 residues. In DNA form, the CDR3 reads TGTGCCAGCAGTTCAAACGGCGGGGAGCTGTTTTTT. Residues: CASSSNGGELFF.

This chain links TRBV29-1 with TRBJ1-1, with TRBD1 identical over 7 bases. This CDR3 comprises 12 residues. V dropped 6 bases and J dropped 1; count of bases not matched to a gene: 2. In germline, CDR1 is SQVTM, CDR2 ANQGSEA. In DNA, the CDR3 is TGCAGCGTGGGGACAGCGAACACTGAAGCTTTCTTT. Protein: CSVGTANTEAFF.

The genes are TRBV4-2 and TRBJ2-7, with TRBD2 identical over 8 bases. The J segment lost 6 bases and the V segment lost 8 bases, leaving 6 bases of the junction unmatched. Germline values: CDR1 LGHNA, CDR2 YNFKEQ. The CDR3 contains 12 residues. CDR3 in amino acids: CASREGNSEQYF. In nucleotides, the CDR3 is TGTGCCAGCCGGGAGGGCAATAGCGAGCAGTACTTC.